This T cell receptor (beta chain) stems from a study of blood T cell repertoires in COVID-19. Original methodology: Amplifying reference gene primers gave estimates of nucleated cell counts. Measured with immunoSEQ multiplex PCR; TCRdb has only the in-frame clones, and not every one. The V and J calls and clone size are taken from that table; D and trimming were inferred from the DNA. The sample lists 20,000 to 25,000 clones; more than 85% were seen once. Germline CDR1 reads MGHRA; CDR2 reads YSYEKL. The CDR3 loop spans 15 amino acids. V gave up 4 bases and J gave up 6 bases; unmatched junction bases: 8.

This clonotype originated in a woman in her 70s with active COVID-19. Sequenced: peripheral blood. This chain joins TRBV4-1 and TRBJ2-1; 8 bases map to TRBD2. The CDR3 is CASSLTSGAGNEQFF. Written as DNA, the CDR3 is TGCGCCAGCAGCCTCACTAGCGGAGCCGGCAATGAGCAGTTCTTC.